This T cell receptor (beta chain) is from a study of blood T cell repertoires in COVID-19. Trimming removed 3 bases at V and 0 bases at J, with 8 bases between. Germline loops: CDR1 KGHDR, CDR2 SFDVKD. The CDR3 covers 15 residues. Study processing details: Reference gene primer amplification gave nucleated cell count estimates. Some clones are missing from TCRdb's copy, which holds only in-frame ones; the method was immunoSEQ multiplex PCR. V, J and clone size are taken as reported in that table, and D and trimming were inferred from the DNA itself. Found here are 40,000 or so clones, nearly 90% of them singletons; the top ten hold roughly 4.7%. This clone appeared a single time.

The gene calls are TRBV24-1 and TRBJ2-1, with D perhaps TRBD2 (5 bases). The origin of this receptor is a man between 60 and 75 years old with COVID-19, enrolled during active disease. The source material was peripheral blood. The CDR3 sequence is CATSDNGNSYNEQFF. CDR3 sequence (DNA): TGTGCCACCAGTGATAACGGGAACTCCTACAATGAGCAGTTCTTC.